A selection of T cell receptor beta chains follows, all from one sample in a study of shared T cell receptors in the human thymus. Sequencing was performed with immunoSEQ multiplex PCR; in TCRdb, only in-frame clones are kept and a portion is missing. The repertoire has 450,000 to 650,000 clones, about four fifths of them found once; the top ten carry around 0.012%. The data also belong to a second study, concerning human thymus T cells.

Material: thymocytes. All receptors come from a boy less than two years old with a congenital heart defect. The CDR3 runs from the conserved cysteine through the conserved F or W. D genes are given only for firm matches. Rows give clone size only sometimes, using once, few, many, or a class for an expanded clone.

v_gene,d_gene,j_gene,abundance,CDR3nt,CDR3aa
TRBV27,-,TRBJ2-7,-,TGTGCCAGCAGTACCTGGGGGGACAGAACCTCCTACGAGCAGTACTTC,CASSTWGDRTSYEQYF
TRBV7-4,TRBD1,TRBJ1-3,once,TGTGCCAGCAGCTTAGGTTCCGGGACAGGGGTCCTTGGGGGAAACACCATATATTTT,CASSLGSGTGVLGGNTIYF
TRBV7-9,-,TRBJ1-1,-,TGTGCCAGCAGCTTTAGACCATCAGGGCTGGGTACTGAAGCTTTCTTT,CASSFRPSGLGTEAFF
TRBV5-8,-,TRBJ2-5,-,TGTGCCAGCAGCTTTCGCGGCTCCCCGGGGACCCAGTACTTC,CASSFRGSPGTQYF
TRBV19,TRBD2,TRBJ2-1,-,TGTGCCAGTAGTTCTCCGGGACTAGCGGGAGGGCCTGAGAATGAGCAGTTCTTC,CASSSPGLAGGPENEQFF
TRBV7-8,-,TRBJ1-5,-,TGTGCCAGCAGCCCCCAGGGCGTCGGGCAGCCCCAGCATTTT,CASSPQGVGQPQHF
TRBV9,-,TRBJ2-2,-,TGTGCCAGCAGCGGAACCGGGTCTGACTTTGGGACCGGGGAGCTGTTTTTT,CASSGTGSDFGTGELFF
TRBV6-1,-,TRBJ1-5,-,TGTGCCACCAGGCCTCAGACAGATAGCAATCAGCCCCAGCATTTT,CATRPQTDSNQPQHF
TRBV11-2,-,TRBJ2-1,-,TGTGCCAGCAGCCCCGGGAGCGCTACCGATCGATCCAATGAGCAGTTCTTC,CASSPGSATDRSNEQFF
TRBV28,-,TRBJ2-1,few,TGTGCCAGCAGACCTCGAGCCCCCCATGAGCAGTTCTTC,CASRPRAPHEQFF
TRBV30,-,TRBJ2-5,-,TGTGCCTGGAGTGAGAGCGGGCACCAAGAGACCCAGTACTTC,CAWSESGHQETQYF
TRBV28,-,TRBJ2-7,-,TGTGCCAGCAGTGTAAACGGGACTGGGGCCTACGAGCAGTACTTC,CASSVNGTGAYEQYF
TRBV11-3,TRBD2,TRBJ2-7,-,TGTGCCAGCAGCTTGAAAGGGGCGGGAGAGCTGGAGCAGTACTTC,CASSLKGAGELEQYF
TRBV27,TRBD1,TRBJ1-4,once,TGTGCCAGCAGTTTATCCCAGGGGGGCGAAAAACTGTTTTTT,CASSLSQGGEKLFF
TRBV12-5,-,TRBJ2-7,-,TGTGCTAGTGGTTTCATCTACTACGAGCAGTACTTC,CASGFIYYEQYF
TRBV4-1,-,TRBJ2-6,-,TGCGCCAGCAGCCAAACCACAGGGTTTGGGACCAACGTCCTGACTTTC,CASSQTTGFGTNVLTF
TRBV4-2,-,TRBJ1-2,-,TGTGCCAGCAGCCAGCCTGGACAGAACTATGGCTACACCTTC,CASSQPGQNYGYTF
TRBV4-1,-,TRBJ1-1,-,TGCGCCAGCAGCCAAGACGAAAGGGGGAACACTGAAGCTTTCTTT,CASSQDERGNTEAFF
TRBV7-9,-,TRBJ2-7,-,TGTGCCAGCAGCTTAGCTGGGCACGAGCAGTACTTC,CASSLAGHEQYF
TRBV27,TRBD2,TRBJ2-7,-,TGTGCCACCCGGACTAGCGGGACCAAAACCTACGAGCAGTACTTC,CATRTSGTKTYEQYF
TRBV6-5,-,TRBJ1-2,-,TGTGCCAGCAGTACAGGGTACCACTATGGCTACACCTTC,CASSTGYHYGYTF
TRBV7-2,-,TRBJ1-3,-,TGTGCCAGCAGCCTGAATCCGGTCATCGGAAACACCATATATTTT,CASSLNPVIGNTIYF
TRBV14,TRBD1,TRBJ2-5,-,TGTGCCAGCAGCAATTGGGACAGCCAAGAGACCCAGTACTTC,CASSNWDSQETQYF
TRBV7-8,-,TRBJ2-2,-,TGTGCCAGCAGCTCAGGGACCGGGGAGCTGTTTTTT,CASSSGTGELFF
TRBV28,TRBD1,TRBJ1-2,-,TGTGCCAGCACGGACAGGGGCTCTAACTATGGCTACACCTTC,CASTDRGSNYGYTF
TRBV5-6,-,TRBJ2-7,-,TGTGCCAGCAGCTTGAACGTTTCGGGAGAGGGAGTTATGGACTACGAGCAGTACTTC,CASSLNVSGEGVMDYEQYF
TRBV7-2,-,TRBJ2-3,-,TGTGCCAGCAACGAGCGGGCCCTAAGCACAGATACGCAGTATTTT,CASNERALSTDTQYF
TRBV9,TRBD1,TRBJ1-3,few,TGTGCCAGCAGCGGAGACGACAGGGTAGTCGGAAACACCATATATTTT,CASSGDDRVVGNTIYF